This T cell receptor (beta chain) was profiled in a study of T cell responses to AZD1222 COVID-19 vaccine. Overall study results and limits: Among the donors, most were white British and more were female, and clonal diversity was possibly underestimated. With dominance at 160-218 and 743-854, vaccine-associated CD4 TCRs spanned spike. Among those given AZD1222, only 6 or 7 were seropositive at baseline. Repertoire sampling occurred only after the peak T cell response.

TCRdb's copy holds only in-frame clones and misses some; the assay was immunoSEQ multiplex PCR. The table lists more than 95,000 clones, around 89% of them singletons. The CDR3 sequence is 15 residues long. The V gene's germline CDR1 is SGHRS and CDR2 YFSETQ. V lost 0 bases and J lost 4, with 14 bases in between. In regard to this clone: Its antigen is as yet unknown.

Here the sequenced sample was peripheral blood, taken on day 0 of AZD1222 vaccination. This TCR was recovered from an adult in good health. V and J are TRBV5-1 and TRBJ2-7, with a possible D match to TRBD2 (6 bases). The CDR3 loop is CASSLVEGGWYEQYF. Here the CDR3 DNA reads TGCGCCAGCAGCTTGGTGGAGGGTGGGTGGTACGAGCAGTACTTC.